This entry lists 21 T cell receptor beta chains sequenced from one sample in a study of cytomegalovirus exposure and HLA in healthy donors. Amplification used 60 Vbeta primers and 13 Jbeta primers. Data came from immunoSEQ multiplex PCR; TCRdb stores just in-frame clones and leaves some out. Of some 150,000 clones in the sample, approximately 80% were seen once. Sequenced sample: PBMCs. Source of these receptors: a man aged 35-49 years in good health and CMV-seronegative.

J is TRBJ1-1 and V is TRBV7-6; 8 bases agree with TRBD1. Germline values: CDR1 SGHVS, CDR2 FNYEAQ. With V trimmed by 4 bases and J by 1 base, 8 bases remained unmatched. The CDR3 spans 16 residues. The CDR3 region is CASSSRQGLGNTEAFF. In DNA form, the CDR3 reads TGTGCCAGCAGCTCTAGACAGGGGCTAGGGAACACTGAAGCTTTCTTT.

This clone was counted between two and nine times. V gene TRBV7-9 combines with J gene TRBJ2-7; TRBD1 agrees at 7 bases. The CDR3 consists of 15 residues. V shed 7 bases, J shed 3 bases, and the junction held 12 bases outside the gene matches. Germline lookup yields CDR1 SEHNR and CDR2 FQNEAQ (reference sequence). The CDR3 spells CASTKEQGSSYEQYF. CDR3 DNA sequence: TGTGCCAGCACCAAGGAACAGGGGTCGAGCTACGAGCAGTACTTC.

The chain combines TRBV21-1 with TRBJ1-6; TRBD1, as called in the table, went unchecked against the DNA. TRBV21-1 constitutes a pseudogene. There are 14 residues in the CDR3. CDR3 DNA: TGTGCCAGCAGCAAAGGGCAGGATAATTCACCCCTCCACTTT. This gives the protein CASSKGQDNSPLHF.

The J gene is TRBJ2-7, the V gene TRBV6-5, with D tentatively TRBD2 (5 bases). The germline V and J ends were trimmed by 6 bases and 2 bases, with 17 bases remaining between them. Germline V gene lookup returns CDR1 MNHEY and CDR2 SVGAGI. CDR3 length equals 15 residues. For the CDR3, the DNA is TGTGCCAGCAGATTCACACAAATCGGGACCTACGAGCAGTACTTC. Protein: CASRFTQIGTYEQYF.

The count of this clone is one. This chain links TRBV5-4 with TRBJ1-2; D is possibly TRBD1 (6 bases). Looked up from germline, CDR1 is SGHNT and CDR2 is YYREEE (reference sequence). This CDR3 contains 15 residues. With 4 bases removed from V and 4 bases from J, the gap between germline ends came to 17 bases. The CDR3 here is CASSRPPQGPYGYTF. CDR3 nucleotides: TGTGCCAGCAGCCGCCCTCCCCAGGGGCCCTATGGCTACACCTTC.

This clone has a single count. The CDR3 nucleotides are TGTGCCAGCAGCTTGGCAGCGGGACCCTACGAGCAGTACTTC. It is translated as CASSLAAGPYEQYF. The chain combines TRBV5-8 with TRBJ2-7; 7 bases match TRBD2. Germline V lookup: CDR1 SGHTS, CDR2 YDEGEE. J was trimmed by 2 bases and V by 0 bases; bases with no gene match: 2. This CDR3 contains 14 residues.

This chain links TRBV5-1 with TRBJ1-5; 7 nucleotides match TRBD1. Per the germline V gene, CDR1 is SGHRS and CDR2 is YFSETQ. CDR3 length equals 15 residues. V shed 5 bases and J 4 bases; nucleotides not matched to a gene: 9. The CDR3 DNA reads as TGCGCCAGCAGAACCGGGCAGGGGGAAAATCAGCCCCAGCATTTT. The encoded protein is CASRTGQGENQPQHF. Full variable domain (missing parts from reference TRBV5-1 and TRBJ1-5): KAGVTQTPRYLIKTRGQQVTLSCSPISGHRSVSWYQQTPGQGLQFLFEYFSETQRNKGNFPGRFSGRQFSNSRSEMNVSTLELGDSALYLCASRTGQGENQPQHFGDGTRLSIL.

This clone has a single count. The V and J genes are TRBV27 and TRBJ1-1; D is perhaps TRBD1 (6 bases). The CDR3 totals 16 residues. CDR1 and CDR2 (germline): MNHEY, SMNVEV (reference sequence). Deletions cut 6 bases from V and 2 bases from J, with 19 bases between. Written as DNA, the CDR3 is TGTGCCAGCAGGCCACCCGGGGGAGGGGGTAACACTGAAGCTTTCTTT. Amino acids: CASRPPGGGGNTEAFF.

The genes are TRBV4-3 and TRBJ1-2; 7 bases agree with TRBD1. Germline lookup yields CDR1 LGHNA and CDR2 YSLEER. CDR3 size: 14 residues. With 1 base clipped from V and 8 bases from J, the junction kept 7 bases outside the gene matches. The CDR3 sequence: CASSQGQGLGGYTF. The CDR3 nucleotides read TGCGCCAGCAGCCAAGGACAGGGCTTGGGAGGCTACACCTTC.

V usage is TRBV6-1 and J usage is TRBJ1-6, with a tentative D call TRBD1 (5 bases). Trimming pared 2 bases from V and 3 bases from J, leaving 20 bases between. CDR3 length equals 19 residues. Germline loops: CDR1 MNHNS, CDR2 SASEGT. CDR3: CASSETPYSDRYYNSPLHF. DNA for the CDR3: TGTGCCAGCAGTGAAACCCCTTACTCTGACAGATACTATAATTCACCCCTCCACTTT.

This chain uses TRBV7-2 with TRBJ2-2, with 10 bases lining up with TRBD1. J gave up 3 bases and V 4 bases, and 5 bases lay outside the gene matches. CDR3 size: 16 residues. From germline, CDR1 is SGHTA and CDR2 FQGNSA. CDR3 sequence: CASSSRQGAYTGELFF. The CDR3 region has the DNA TGTGCCAGCAGCTCCCGACAGGGGGCGTACACCGGGGAGCTGTTTTTT.

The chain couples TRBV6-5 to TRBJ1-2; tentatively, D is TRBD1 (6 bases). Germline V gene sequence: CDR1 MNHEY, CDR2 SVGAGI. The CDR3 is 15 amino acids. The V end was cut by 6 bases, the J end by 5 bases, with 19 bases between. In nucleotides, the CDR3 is TGTGCCAGCAGCGGCGACAGGATCATACAATATGGCTACACCTTC. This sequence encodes CASSGDRIIQYGYTF.

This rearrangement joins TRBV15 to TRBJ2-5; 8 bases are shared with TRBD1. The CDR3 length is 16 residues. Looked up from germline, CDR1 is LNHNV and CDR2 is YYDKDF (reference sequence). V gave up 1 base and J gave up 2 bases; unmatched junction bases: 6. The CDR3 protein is CATSRGRDRQQETQYF. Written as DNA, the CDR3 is TGTGCCACCAGCAGAGGCAGGGACAGGCAGCAAGAGACCCAGTACTTC.

The CDR3 DNA sequence: TGTGCCAGCAGTTTAACGGCAGGGGGCTACGAGCAGTACTTC. Translated: CASSLTAGGYEQYF. V and J are TRBV27 and TRBJ2-7; 7 bases map to TRBD1. Germline CDR1 is MNHEY and CDR2 is SMNVEV (reference sequence). The trim removed 2 bases at V and 3 bases at J, leaving 4 bases unmatched. This CDR3 comprises 14 residues.

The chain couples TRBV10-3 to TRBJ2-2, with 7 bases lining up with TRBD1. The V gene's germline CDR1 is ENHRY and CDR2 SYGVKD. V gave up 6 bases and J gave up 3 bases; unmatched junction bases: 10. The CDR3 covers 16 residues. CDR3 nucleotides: TGTGCCATCAGATACAGGGGCCGTGGCGACACCGGGGAGCTGTTTTTT. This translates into CAIRYRGRGDTGELFF.

The CDR3, as DNA: TGTGCCGCCAGGGACAGAGAGAACTATGGCTACACCTTC. Translated: CAARDRENYGYTF. The V and J genes are TRBV10-3 and TRBJ1-2; TRBD1 matches at 7 bases. V lost 11 bases and J lost 2; bases outside the gene matches: 8. This CDR3 spans 13 amino acids. Germline assignment: CDR1 ENHRY and CDR2 SYGVKD.

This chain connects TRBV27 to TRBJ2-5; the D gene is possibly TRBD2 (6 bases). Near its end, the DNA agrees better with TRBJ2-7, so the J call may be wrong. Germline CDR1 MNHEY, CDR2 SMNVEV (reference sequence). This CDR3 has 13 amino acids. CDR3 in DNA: TGTGCCAGCAGTTTGGAGGGGAACTACGAGCAGTACTTC. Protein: CASSLEGNYEQYF.

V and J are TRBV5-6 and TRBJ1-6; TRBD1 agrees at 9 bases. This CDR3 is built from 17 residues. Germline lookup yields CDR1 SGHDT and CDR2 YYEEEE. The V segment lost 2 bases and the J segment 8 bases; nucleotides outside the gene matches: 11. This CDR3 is CASSLDTGTGRHSPLHF. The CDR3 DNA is TGTGCCAGCAGCTTAGATACCGGGACAGGGCGGCATTCACCCCTCCACTTT.

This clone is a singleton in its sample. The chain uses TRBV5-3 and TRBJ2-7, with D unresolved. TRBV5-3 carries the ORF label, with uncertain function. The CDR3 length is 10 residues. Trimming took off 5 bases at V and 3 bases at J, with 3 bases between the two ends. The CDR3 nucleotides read TGTGCCAGAAGTATCTACGAGCAGTACTTC. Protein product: CARSIYEQYF.

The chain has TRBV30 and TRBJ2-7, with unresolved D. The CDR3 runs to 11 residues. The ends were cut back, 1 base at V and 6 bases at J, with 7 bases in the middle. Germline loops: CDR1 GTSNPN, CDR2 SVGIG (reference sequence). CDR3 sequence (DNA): TGTGCCTGGAGTGGGGCATCCGAGCAGTACTTC. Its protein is CAWSGASEQYF.

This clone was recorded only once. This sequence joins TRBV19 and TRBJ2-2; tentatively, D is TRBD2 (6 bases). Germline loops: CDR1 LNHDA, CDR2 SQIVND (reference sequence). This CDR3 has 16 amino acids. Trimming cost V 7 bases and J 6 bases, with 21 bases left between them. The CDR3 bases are TGTGCCAGTAATTATATAGCCGGGGGAGAGTCCGGGGAGCTGTTTTTT. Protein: CASNYIAGGESGELFF. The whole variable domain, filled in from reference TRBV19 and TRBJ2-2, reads DGGITQSPKYLFRKEGQNVTLSCEQNLNHDAMYWYRQDPGQGLRLIYYSQIVNDFQKGDIAEGYSVSREKKESFPLTVTSAQKNPTAFYLCASNYIAGGESGELFFGEGSRLTVL.